This T cell receptor (beta chain) was documented in a study of cytomegalovirus exposure and HLA in healthy donors. The study's findings and limits: Across HLA loci, a later analysis found differing TCR association rates, with DRB1 most and HLA-C fewest. A reported reduction in N-insertions relative to the roughly 640-donor mean was seen in an Asian-associated ancestry cluster in a later analysis.

Despite likely unrecorded immune exposures, the donors were nominally healthy at the time of sampling. This clone was seen more than once but under ten times. The antigen is not known. Trimming took 1 base from V and 5 from J, leaving 8 bases between them. The germline CDR1 and CDR2 sequences are GTSNPN and SVGIG (reference sequence). The CDR3 runs to 12 residues. Vbeta (60) and Jbeta (13) primers were used in the PCR. Sequencing used immunoSEQ multiplex PCR; TCRdb keeps in-frame clones, though not all of them. The sample has around 200,000 clones, around 83% seen once. The sequenced sample consisted of PBMCs. This TCR came from a girl aged 2 to 10 in good health and CMV-seropositive. This rearrangement joins TRBV30 to TRBJ1-1, with D unresolved. DNA for the CDR3: TGTGCCTGGAGTGAGGCGGAAACTGAAGCTTTCTTT. Translating it yields CAWSEAETEAFF.